This T cell receptor (beta chain) appears in the sequencing data of a study of shared clonotypes between healthy human individuals. CDR3 length equals 16 residues. J lost 10 bases, V lost 7 bases, and 14 bases had no gene match. Germline V gene sequence: CDR1 MNHEY, CDR2 SMNVEV (reference sequence). The protocol was immunoSEQ multiplex PCR, while the TCRdb copy is restricted to in-frame clones and leaves out a portion. Of roughly 380,000 clones in the sample, around 96% were seen once. The sequenced material came from memory CD8+ T cells sorted from blood. Subset here: CD45RO+ cells pooled with CCR7-negative TemRA cells. The TCR was taken from a man aged 25 to 45 in good health. The chain has TRBV27 and TRBJ2-3; 13 bases are a match to TRBD2. The CDR3 bases are TGTGCCAGCACCCCTCCGGGACTAGCGGGATCAAGAGCGCAGTATTTT. Protein: CASTPPGLAGSRAQYF.